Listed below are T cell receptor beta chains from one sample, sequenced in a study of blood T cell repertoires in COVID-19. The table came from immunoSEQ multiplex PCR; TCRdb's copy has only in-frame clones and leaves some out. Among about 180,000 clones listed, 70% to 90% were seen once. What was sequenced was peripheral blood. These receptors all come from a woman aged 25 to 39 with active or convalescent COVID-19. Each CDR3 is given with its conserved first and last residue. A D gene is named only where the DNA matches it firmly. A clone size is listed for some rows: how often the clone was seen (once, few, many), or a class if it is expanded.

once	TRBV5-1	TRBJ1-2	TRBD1	TGCGCCAGCAGCTTGGATTCGGGACAGGGGAGGTCTGGCTACACCTTC	CASSLDSGQGRSGYTF
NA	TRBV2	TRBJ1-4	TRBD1	TGTGCCAGCAGTGAAGCGTCGGGACAGGGGGATGAAAAACTGTTTTTT	CASSEASGQGDEKLFF
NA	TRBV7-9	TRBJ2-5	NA	TGTGCCAGCAGCTTAGACAGTCAAGAGACCCAGTACTTC	CASSLDSQETQYF
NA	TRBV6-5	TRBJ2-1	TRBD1	TGTGCCAGTGCACGGGACAGGGTAGGTGAGCAGTTCTTC	CASARDRVGEQFF
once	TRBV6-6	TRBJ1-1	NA	TGTGCCAGCAGTTACCTGGAGACGGACTATGAAGCTTTCTTT	CASSYLETDYEAFF
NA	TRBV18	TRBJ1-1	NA	TGTGCCAGCTCATTGCACAGGGAAAACGCTGAAGCTTTCTTT	CASSLHRENAEAFF
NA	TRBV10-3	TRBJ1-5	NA	TGTGCCATCAGTGAGTTCAGCAGGGGAAATCCGAAGCCCCAGCATTTT	CAISEFSRGNPKPQHF
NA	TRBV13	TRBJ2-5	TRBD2	TGTGCCAGCAGCTTAGGGCCGTCTGGTGAAGCGGGGGGGCTAGAGACCCAGTACTTC	CASSLGPSGEAGGLETQYF
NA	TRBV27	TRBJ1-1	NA	TGTGCCAGCAGATCCGACAGAAGAGCCACTGAAGCTTTCTTT	CASRSDRRATEAFF
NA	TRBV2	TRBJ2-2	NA	TGTGCCAGCAGTGAAACGGGGGTGAACACCGGGGAGCTGTTTTTT	CASSETGVNTGELFF
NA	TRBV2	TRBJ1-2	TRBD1	TGTGCCAGCAGGGACGACAGGGGGCTCGCCCACTATGGCTACACCTTC	CASRDDRGLAHYGYTF
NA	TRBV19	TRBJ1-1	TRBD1	TGTGCCAGTAGTGTCCAGGGGGACACTGAAGCTTTCTTT	CASSVQGDTEAFF
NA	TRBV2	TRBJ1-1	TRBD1	TGTGCCAGCAGGGAGACAGGGACTGAAGCTTTCTTT	CASRETGTEAFF
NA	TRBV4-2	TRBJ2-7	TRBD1	TGTGCCAGCAGCCAACAGACAGGGGCAGGGTCCTACGAGCAGTACTTC	CASSQQTGAGSYEQYF
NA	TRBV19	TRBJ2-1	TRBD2	TGTGCCAGTAGTATAACGAACGCTCGGAGCGGGGGGGCCGACAATGAGCAGTTCTTC	CASSITNARSGGADNEQFF
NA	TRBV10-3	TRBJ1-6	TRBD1	TGTGCCATCAGTGGGGGGACAGGGGCACCTAATTCACCCCTCCACTTT	CAISGGTGAPNSPLHF
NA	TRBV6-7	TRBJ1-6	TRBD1	TGTGCCACCGCGGGACAGGGTTATAATTCACCCCTCCACTTT	CATAGQGYNSPLHF
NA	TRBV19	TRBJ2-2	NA	TGTGCCAGTAGTATACGACTAGGCTCGAACACCGGGGAGCTGTTTTTT	CASSIRLGSNTGELFF
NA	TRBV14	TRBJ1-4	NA	TGTGCCAGCAGCCAAACTGACACGGCCTCTTGGGAAAAACTGTTTTTT	CASSQTDTASWEKLFF
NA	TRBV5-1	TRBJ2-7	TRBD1	TGCGCCAGCAGCTACGGACAGGGTATGTACGAGCAGTACTTC	CASSYGQGMYEQYF
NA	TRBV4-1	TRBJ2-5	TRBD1	TGCGCCAGTTCTATTAACAGGGGTGGTAAAGAGACCCAGTACTTC	CASSINRGGKETQYF
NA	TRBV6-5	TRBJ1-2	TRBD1	TGTGCCACCCTGCCCGGACAGGGAGCTAACTATGGCTACACCTTC	CATLPGQGANYGYTF
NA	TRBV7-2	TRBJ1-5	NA	TGTGCCAGCAGCTTAATGACCCCCGGGGACACCATCAATCAGCCCCAGCATTTT	CASSLMTPGDTINQPQHF
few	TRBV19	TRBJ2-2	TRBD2	TGTGCCAGTAGTACGACTAGCGCGAACACCGGGGAGCTGTTTTTT	CASSTTSANTGELFF
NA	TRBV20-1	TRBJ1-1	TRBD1	TGCAGTGCTAGTGTCCGGACAGGAGTCTATAACACTGAAGCTTTCTTT	CSASVRTGVYNTEAFF
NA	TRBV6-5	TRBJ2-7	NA	TGTGCCAGCAGTTACTCTTGGAGTTCCTACGAGCAGTACTTC	CASSYSWSSYEQYF
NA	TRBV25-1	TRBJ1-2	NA	TGTGCCAGCAGTGAGGGGGCGGGCTATGGCTACACCTTC	CASSEGAGYGYTF